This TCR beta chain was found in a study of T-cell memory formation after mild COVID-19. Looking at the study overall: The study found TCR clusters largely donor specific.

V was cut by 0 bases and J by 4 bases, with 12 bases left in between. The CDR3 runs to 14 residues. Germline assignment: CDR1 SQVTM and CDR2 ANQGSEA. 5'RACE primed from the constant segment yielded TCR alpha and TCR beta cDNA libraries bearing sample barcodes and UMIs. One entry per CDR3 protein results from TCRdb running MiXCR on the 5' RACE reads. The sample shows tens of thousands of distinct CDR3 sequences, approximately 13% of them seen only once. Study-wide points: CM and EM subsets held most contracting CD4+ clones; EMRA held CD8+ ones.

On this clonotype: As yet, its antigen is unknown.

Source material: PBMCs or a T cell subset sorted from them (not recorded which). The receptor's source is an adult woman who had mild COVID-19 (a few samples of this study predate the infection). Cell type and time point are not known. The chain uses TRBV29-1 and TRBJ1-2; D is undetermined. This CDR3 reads CSVEDPTEIYGYTF. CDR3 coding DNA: TGCAGCGTTGAAGACCCTACAGAGATCTATGGCTACACCTTC.